This T cell receptor (beta chain) was observed in a study of blood T cell repertoires in COVID-19. About the study: Spain, Italy and the United States supplied samples that represented acute and convalescent COVID-19.

The CDR3 totals 16 residues. The V segment lost 4 bases and the J segment 2 bases; nucleotides outside the gene matches: 7. Germline V lookup: CDR1 SEHNR, CDR2 FQNEAQ (reference sequence). Data came from immunoSEQ multiplex PCR; TCRdb stores just in-frame clones and leaves some out. This table has hundreds of thousands of clones, about nine tenths appearing once. Two negative PCRs, clearance, or symptom resolution were required of recovered Cohort 3 donors. The chain combines TRBV7-9 with TRBJ1-2, with TRBD1 matching over 10 bases. This clonotype was sampled from a man aged 30 to 45 who had recovered from COVID-19. Specimen: PBMCs or T cells enriched from blood (not recorded which). For the CDR3, the DNA is TGTGCCAGCAGCTCCCGGGGACAGGGGACGAACTATGGCTACACCTTC. Translating it yields CASSSRGQGTNYGYTF.